This TCR beta chain is drawn from a study of blood T cell repertoires in COVID-19. As originally analysed: From reference gene primer amplification, estimates of nucleated cell counts were derived. Sequencing was performed with immunoSEQ multiplex PCR; in TCRdb, only in-frame clones are kept and a portion is missing. V and J calls and clone size are copied from that table; D and trimming were computed from the DNA. The data contain roughly 300,000 clones, 80% to 95% of them seen just once; the ten biggest clones take up 1.1%. The CDR3 has 14 residues. Germline lookup yields CDR1 MNHEY and CDR2 SVGEGT. The J segment lost 9 bases and the V segment lost 6 bases, leaving 10 bases of the junction unmatched.

This sequence joins TRBV6-2 or TRBV6-3 and TRBJ2-1; 8 bases are a match to TRBD2. Sequencing input: PBMCs or T cells enriched from blood (not recorded which). The clonotype originates from a woman in her twenties or thirties who had recovered from COVID-19. CDR3 region: CASSRPGLETEQFF. The DNA of the CDR3 is TGTGCCAGCAGCCGACCGGGACTAGAGACTGAGCAGTTCTTC.